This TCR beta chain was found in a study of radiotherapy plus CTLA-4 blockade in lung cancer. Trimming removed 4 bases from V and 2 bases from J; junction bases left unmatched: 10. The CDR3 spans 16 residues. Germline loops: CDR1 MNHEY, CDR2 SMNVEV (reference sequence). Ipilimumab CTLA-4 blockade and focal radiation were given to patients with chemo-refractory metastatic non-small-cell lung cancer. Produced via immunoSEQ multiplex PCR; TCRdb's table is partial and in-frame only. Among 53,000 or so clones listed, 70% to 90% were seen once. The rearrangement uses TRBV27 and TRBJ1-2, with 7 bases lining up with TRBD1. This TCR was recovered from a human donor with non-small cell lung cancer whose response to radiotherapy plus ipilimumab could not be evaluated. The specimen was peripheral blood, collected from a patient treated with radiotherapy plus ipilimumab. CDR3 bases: TGTGCCAGCAGTTCAAACCGGGACAGCTTCAACTATGGCTACACCTTC. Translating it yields CASSSNRDSFNYGYTF.